This T cell receptor (beta chain) was captured by sequencing in a study of immune characterization of retroperitoneal liposarcoma. V gave up 3 bases and J gave up 0 bases, with 21 bases separating them. This CDR3 region has 19 residues. Per germline, CDR1 SGHTA and CDR2 FQGNSA. MiXCR, run by TCRdb on the PCR reads, gives a single entry per CDR3 protein. The sample contains approximately 7,000 distinct CDR3 sequences, 25% to 35% of which appear only once. Input material: blood. This receptor was taken from a male donor with retroperitoneal liposarcoma. The chain employs TRBV7-2 and TRBJ1-3; D remains ambiguous. The CDR3 loop is CASSFSAIGALLSGNTIYF. For the CDR3, the DNA is TGTGCCAGCAGCTTCTCGGCCATAGGTGCTCTCCTCTCTGGAAACACCATATATTTT.